This TCR beta chain was sequenced for a study of T cell responses to AZD1222 COVID-19 vaccine. Profiled with immunoSEQ multiplex PCR; TCRdb holds only in-frame clones, not every one. Altogether about 34,000 clones are present, 75% to 80% being singletons, with the ten largest covering approximately 4.8%. The material was peripheral blood, obtained 28 days after the second AZD1222 dose. This sequence originates from an adult who received the AZD1222 COVID-19 vaccine.

This CDR3 is CASSEAPNRGWAEAFF. Here the CDR3 DNA reads TGTGCCAGCAGTGAAGCCCCAAACAGGGGTTGGGCTGAAGCTTTCTTT. The chain joins TRBV6-1 to TRBJ1-1; 7 nucleotides line up with TRBD1. The ends lost 0 bases at V and 6 bases at J; junction bases unmatched: 10. The CDR3 extends over 16 amino acids. Looked up from germline, CDR1 is MNHNS and CDR2 is SASEGT.